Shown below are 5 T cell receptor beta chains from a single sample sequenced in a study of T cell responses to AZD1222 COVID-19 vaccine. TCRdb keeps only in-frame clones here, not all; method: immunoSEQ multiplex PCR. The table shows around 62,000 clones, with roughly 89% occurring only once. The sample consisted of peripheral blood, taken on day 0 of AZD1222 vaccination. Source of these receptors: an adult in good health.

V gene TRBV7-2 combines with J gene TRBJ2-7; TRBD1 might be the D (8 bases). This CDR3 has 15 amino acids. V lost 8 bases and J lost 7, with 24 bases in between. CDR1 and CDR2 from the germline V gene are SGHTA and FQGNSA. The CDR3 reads CASGRDYDRGREQYF. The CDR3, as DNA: TGTGCCAGCGGCCGGGACTACGACAGGGGTCGAGAGCAGTACTTC.

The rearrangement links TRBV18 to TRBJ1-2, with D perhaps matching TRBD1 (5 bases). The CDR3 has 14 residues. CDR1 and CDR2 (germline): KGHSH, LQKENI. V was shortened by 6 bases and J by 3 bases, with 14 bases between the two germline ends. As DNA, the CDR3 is TGTGCCAGCTCGCAAGCGGACATGGACTATGGCTACACCTTC. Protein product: CASSQADMDYGYTF.

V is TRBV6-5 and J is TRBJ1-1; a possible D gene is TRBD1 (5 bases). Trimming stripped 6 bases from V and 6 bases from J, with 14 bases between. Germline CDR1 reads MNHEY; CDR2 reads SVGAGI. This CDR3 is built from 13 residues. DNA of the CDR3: TGTGCCAGCAGCACCGGACAATTACCTGAAGCTTTCTTT. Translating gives CASSTGQLPEAFF.

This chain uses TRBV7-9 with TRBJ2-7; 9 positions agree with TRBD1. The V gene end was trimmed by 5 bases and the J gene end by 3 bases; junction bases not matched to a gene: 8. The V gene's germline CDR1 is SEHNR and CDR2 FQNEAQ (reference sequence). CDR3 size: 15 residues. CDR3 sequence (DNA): TGTGCCAGCAGCGAACGAGGGACAGGGATCTACGAGCAGTACTTC. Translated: CASSERGTGIYEQYF.

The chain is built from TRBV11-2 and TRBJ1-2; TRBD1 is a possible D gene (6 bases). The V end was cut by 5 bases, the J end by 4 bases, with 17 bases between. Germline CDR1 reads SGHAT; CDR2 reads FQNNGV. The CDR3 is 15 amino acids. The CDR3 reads CASSLPNGGLYGYTF. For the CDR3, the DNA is TGTGCCAGCAGCCTCCCCAATGGGGGGCTCTATGGCTACACCTTC.